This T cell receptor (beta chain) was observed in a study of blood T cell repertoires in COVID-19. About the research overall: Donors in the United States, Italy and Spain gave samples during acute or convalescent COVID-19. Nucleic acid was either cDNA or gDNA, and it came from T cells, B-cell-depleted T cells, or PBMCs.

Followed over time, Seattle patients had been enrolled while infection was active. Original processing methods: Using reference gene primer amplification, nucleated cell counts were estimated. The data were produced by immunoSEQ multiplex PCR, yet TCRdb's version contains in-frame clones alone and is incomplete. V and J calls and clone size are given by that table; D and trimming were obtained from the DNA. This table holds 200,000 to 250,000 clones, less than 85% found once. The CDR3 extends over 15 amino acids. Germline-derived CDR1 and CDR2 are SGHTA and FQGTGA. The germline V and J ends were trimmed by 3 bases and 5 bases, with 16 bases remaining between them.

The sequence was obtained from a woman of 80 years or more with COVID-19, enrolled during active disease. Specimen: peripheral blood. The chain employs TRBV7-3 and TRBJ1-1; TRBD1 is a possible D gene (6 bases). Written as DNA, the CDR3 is TGTGCCAGCAGCTTCGGTGGGGGCGCAGGGACTGAAGCTTTCTTT. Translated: CASSFGGGAGTEAFF. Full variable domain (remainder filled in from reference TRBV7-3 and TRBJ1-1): GAGVSQTPSNKVTEKGKYVELRCDPISGHTALYWYRQSLGQGPEFLIYFQGTGAADDSGLPNDRFFAVRPEGSVSTLKIQRTERGDSAVYLCASSFGGGAGTEAFFGQGTRLTVV.